These 28 T cell receptor beta chains originate from one sample sequenced in a study of early T cells in non-severe SARS-CoV-2 infection. TCRdb re-derived calls from the 5' RACE reads in MiXCR, one entry per CDR3 protein. Here the sample spans more than 80,000 distinct CDR3 sequences, roughly an eighth being singletons. Specimen: whole blood. These receptor sequences come from an adult who was a healthcare worker with PCR-confirmed SARS-CoV-2 infection or an uninfected control (not recorded which).

The V gene is TRBV20-1, the J gene TRBJ1-2; D is ambiguous. Trimming left V 1 base short and J 5 bases short, with 17 bases between. There are 15 residues in the CDR3. Germline assignment: CDR1 DFQATT and CDR2 SNEGSKA (reference sequence). The CDR3, as DNA: TGCAGTGCTAGAGGCCGGCAGACGGGCAAGTATGGCTACACCTTC. It yields the protein CSARGRQTGKYGYTF.

The rearrangement links TRBV20-1 to TRBJ2-5; tentatively, D is TRBD1 or TRBD2 (5 bases each). Trimming took off 7 bases at V and 7 bases at J, with 16 bases between the two ends. The CDR3 has 12 amino acids. In germline, CDR1 is DFQATT, CDR2 SNEGSKA (reference sequence). This CDR3 reads CSGDLMSGTQYF. The CDR3 DNA is TGCAGTGGGGACCTAATGTCGGGGACCCAGTACTTC.

This clonotype has only a few counts. J is TRBJ2-2 and V is TRBV12-3 or TRBV12-4; no definite D call. V dropped 7 bases and J dropped 4 bases, with 22 bases sitting between them. CDR3 length: 17 residues. CDR3: CASTLAGSRARTGELFF. As DNA, the CDR3 is TGTGCCAGCACCCTCGCCGGGTCCCGCGCACGCACCGGGGAGCTGTTTTTT.

This clonotype was counted only a few times. The J gene is TRBJ2-3, the V gene TRBV7-3, with 7 bases lining up with TRBD2. CDR3 length: 17 residues. The junction had 11 bases not matched to a gene; V was cut back by 1 base and J by 4 bases. Germline assignment: CDR1 SGHTA and CDR2 FQGTGA. CDR3 DNA: TGTGCCAGCAGCTTAAATTTGCGGGACTACATGTCAGATACGCAGTATTTT. This encodes CASSLNLRDYMSDTQYF.

This chain uses TRBV11-2 with TRBJ1-1, with D hard to call. V was trimmed by 4 bases and J by 0 bases, leaving 15 bases between them. Germline V CDR1 and CDR2: SGHAT, FQNNGV. This CDR3 comprises 16 residues. This chain's CDR3 is CASSSRDLIMNTEAFF. The CDR3 bases are TGTGCCAGCAGCTCCCGAGACTTGATCATGAACACTGAAGCTTTCTTT.

The gene calls are TRBV15 and TRBJ2-7; D may be TRBD1 or TRBD2 (6 bases each). Looked up from germline, CDR1 is LNHNV and CDR2 is YYDKDF (reference sequence). Trimming stripped 0 bases from V and 6 bases from J, with 9 bases between. CDR3 length: 13 residues. The CDR3 spells CATSREGGREQYF. In DNA, the CDR3 is TGTGCCACCAGCAGAGAGGGGGGCCGCGAGCAGTACTTC.

This clonotype was seen a handful of times. This chain links TRBV4-3 with TRBJ2-4; 8 bases line up with TRBD1. This CDR3 contains 14 residues. The germline V gene encodes CDR1 LGHNA and CDR2 YSLEER. V trimming: 4 bases; J trimming: 5 bases; junction bases outside the gene matches: 4. The CDR3: CASSLETGENIQYF. The CDR3 DNA sequence: TGCGCCAGCAGCCTTGAGACAGGGGAAAACATTCAGTACTTC.

This clonotype has only a few counts. The chain combines TRBV24-1 with TRBJ2-5, with a weak D call TRBD2 (6 bases). The CDR3 consists of 17 residues. V dropped 3 bases and J dropped 0 bases, with 16 bases sitting between them. Germline CDR1 KGHDR, CDR2 SFDVKD. The CDR3 DNA reads as TGTGCCACCAGTGATCCTTCCGCGGGACCCTACCAAGAGACCCAGTACTTC. It encodes CATSDPSAGPYQETQYF.

This clonotype came up a few times. The gene calls are TRBV19 and TRBJ2-3, with 9 bases that match TRBD2. J gave up 1 base and V 5 bases, and 4 bases lay outside the gene matches. The CDR3 spans 15 residues. CDR1 and CDR2 (germline): LNHDA, SQIVND (reference sequence). As DNA, the CDR3 is TGTGCCAGTAGTCCCTCTAGCGGGGGCACAGATACGCAGTATTTT. Translation gives CASSPSSGGTDTQYF.

The table lists this clonotype with a few counts. The gene calls are TRBV5-1 and TRBJ2-2; 8 bases fit TRBD1. The CDR3 spans 15 residues. V lost 4 bases and J lost 6; bases outside the gene matches: 8. The germline CDR1 and CDR2 sequences are SGHRS and YFSETQ. The CDR3 DNA is TGCGCCAGCAGCCCGCGCCAGGGGGCAGCCGGGGAGCTGTTTTTT. Protein sequence: CASSPRQGAAGELFF.

This clonotype has at least ten counts. J is TRBJ2-2 and V is TRBV18, with a tentative D call TRBD2 (6 bases). Trimming shortened V by 3 bases and J by 7 bases, and 12 bases separated the two germline ends. There are 14 residues in the CDR3. Germline CDR1 is KGHSH and CDR2 is LQKENI. The CDR3: CASSPWTIGGELFF. The CDR3 nucleotides are TGTGCCAGCTCACCGTGGACTATTGGCGGGGAGCTGTTTTTT. Full variable domain (rest looked up from reference TRBV18 and TRBJ2-2): NAGVMQNPRHLVRRRGQEARLRCSPMKGHSHVYWYRQLPEEGLKFMVYLQKENIIDESGMPKERFSAEFPKEGPSILRIQQVVRGDSAAYFCASSPWTIGGELFFGEGSRLTVL.

This clonotype was recorded many times. CDR3: CASEPGGSTYEQYF. The CDR3 DNA sequence: TGTGCCAGCGAGCCCGGGGGCAGTACCTACGAGCAGTACTTC. The chain carries TRBV3-1 and TRBJ2-7; possibly TRBD1 or TRBD2 for D (6 bases each). This CDR3 comprises 14 residues. With 8 bases removed from V and 2 bases from J, the gap between germline ends came to 16 bases. CDR1 and CDR2 from the germline V gene are LGHDT and YNNKEL (reference sequence).

This clonotype has at least ten counts. The gene calls are TRBV6-4 and TRBJ2-3; D is possibly TRBD2 (6 bases). This CDR3 is built from 15 residues. Germline assignment: CDR1 MRHNA and CDR2 SNTAGT. The V end was cut by 6 bases, the J end by 1 base, with 14 bases between. CDR3: CASSPLAWGTDTQYF. The DNA for the CDR3 is TGTGCCAGCAGCCCCCTAGCGTGGGGCACAGATACGCAGTATTTT.

This clonotype came up a few times. The junction shows a germline mismatch at one end, possibly a read error. The chain combines TRBV30 with TRBJ2-4, with TRBD1 identical over 10 bases. This CDR3 contains 13 residues. Germline values: CDR1 GTSNPN, CDR2 SVGIG (reference sequence). The CDR3 spells CAWSRSEQGQGGF. The CDR3 DNA reads TGTGCCTGGAGCAGATCGGAACAAGGACAGGGGGGATTC.

This clonotype has at least ten counts. The chain joins TRBV11-2 to TRBJ1-2; no reliable D call. V was cut by 0 bases and J by 8 bases, with 19 bases left in between. CDR3 length: 16 residues. The V gene's germline CDR1 is SGHAT and CDR2 FQNNGV. DNA for the CDR3: TGTGCCAGCAGCTTAGAGCCGTCCATGTCGCGATTCGGCTACACCTTC. Translated, it gives CASSLEPSMSRFGYTF.

This clonotype was seen a handful of times. The rearrangement joins TRBV12-3 or TRBV12-4 to TRBJ2-5; 7 bases line up with TRBD2. This CDR3 has 14 residues. Trimming removed 3 bases from V and 5 bases from J; junction bases left unmatched: 6. The CDR3 sequence: CASSFGLEDETQYF. The DNA of the CDR3 is TGTGCCAGCAGTTTTGGACTAGAAGATGAGACCCAGTACTTC.

This clonotype was detected only a few times. CDR3 amino acids: CASRGGRGQETQYF. DNA of the CDR3: TGTGCCAGTCGCGGAGGAAGAGGTCAAGAGACCCAGTACTTC. The chain has TRBV6-5 and TRBJ2-5; TRBD2 might be the D (5 bases). Germline V gene data show CDR1 as MNHEY and CDR2 as SVGAGI. V gave up 9 bases and J gave up 2 bases, with 16 bases separating them. The CDR3 extends over 14 amino acids.

This sequence joins TRBV6-5 and TRBJ2-1, with D possibly matching TRBD2 (6 bases). Germline V gene sequence: CDR1 MNHEY, CDR2 SVGAGI. V gave up 6 bases and J gave up 9 bases, with 12 bases separating them. The CDR3 consists of 12 residues. Written as DNA, the CDR3 is TGTGCCAGCAGCCTAGCGAAGGGTGAGCAGTTCTTC. Its protein is CASSLAKGEQFF.

The chain joins TRBV15 to TRBJ2-1; possible D gene TRBD1, 5 bases. V was shortened by 8 bases and J by 6 bases, with 14 bases between the two germline ends. The CDR3 is 13 residues long. Germline V CDR1 and CDR2: LNHNV, YYDKDF (reference sequence). The CDR3 DNA reads TGTGCCACCCTGGCAGGGTCGAGCAATGAGCAGTTCTTC. Translation gives CATLAGSSNEQFF.

This CDR3 reads CASSQDAAGGKGEKLFF. DNA of the CDR3: TGCGCCAGCAGCCAAGATGCGGCAGGGGGTAAAGGAGAAAAACTGTTTTTT. The chain combines TRBV4-3 with TRBJ1-4; 7 bases map to TRBD1. Trimming took 0 bases from V and 8 from J; bases not matched to a gene: 12. Per germline, CDR1 LGHNA and CDR2 YSLEER. The CDR3 covers 17 residues.

This chain joins TRBV5-1 and TRBJ2-3, with TRBD2 matching over 10 bases. Per germline, CDR1 SGHRS and CDR2 YFSETQ. V shed 0 bases, J shed 4 bases, and the junction held 5 bases outside the gene matches. The CDR3 has 16 amino acids. Here the CDR3 DNA reads TGCGCCAGCAGCTTGGGACATAGCGGGGGGTCAGATACGCAGTATTTT. Its protein is CASSLGHSGGSDTQYF.

This clonotype was seen at least ten times. The chain combines TRBV2 with TRBJ2-2; D ambiguous. Per the germline V gene, CDR1 is SNHLY and CDR2 is FYNNEI. The CDR3 length is 13 residues. Trimming stripped 4 bases from V and 5 bases from J, with 8 bases between. CDR3 residues: CASSVGGTGELFF. The CDR3 DNA follows: TGTGCCAGCAGTGTAGGTGGGACCGGGGAGCTGTTTTTT. Together with reference TRBV2 and TRBJ2-2, the CDR3 gives the full variable domain: EPEVTQTPSHQVTQMGQEVILRCVPISNHLYFYWYRQILGQKVEFLVSFYNNEISEKSEIFDDQFSVERPDGSNFTLKIRSTKLEDSAMYFCASSVGGTGELFFGEGSRLTVL.

The V and J genes are TRBV11-2 and TRBJ2-6; D gene ambiguous. CDR1 is SGHAT and CDR2 is FQNNGV in the germline V gene. V lost 1 base and J lost 4, with 8 bases in between. The CDR3 is made up of 15 amino acids. The CDR3, as DNA: TGTGCCAGCAGCTTAGGACCACAGGGGGCCAACGTCCTGACTTTC. Translated: CASSLGPQGANVLTF.

V usage is TRBV23-1 and J usage is TRBJ2-7, with 7 bases identical to TRBD1. TRBV23-1 is classed as an ORF, of uncertain function. The ends lost 0 bases at V and 6 bases at J; junction bases unmatched: 2. This CDR3 has 13 amino acids. CDR3 protein: CASSQSTGFEQYF. DNA of the CDR3: TGCGCCAGCAGTCAATCGACAGGGTTCGAGCAGTACTTC.

This clonotype was detected a few times. The chain links TRBV20-1 to TRBJ2-7, with D tentatively TRBD1 or TRBD2 (5 bases each). The V end was cut by 3 bases, the J end by 2 bases, with 8 bases between. This CDR3 is 12 amino acids long. The germline V gene encodes CDR1 DFQATT and CDR2 SNEGSKA (reference sequence). This chain's CDR3 is CSARGTTYEQYF. The CDR3 region has the DNA TGCAGTGCTAGGGGGACCACCTACGAGCAGTACTTC.

This clonotype occurred many times. The chain uses TRBV11-2 and TRBJ2-5; 10 positions match TRBD2. The CDR3 has 15 amino acids. V lost 7 bases, J lost 2 bases, and 7 bases stayed unmatched. Germline CDR1 is SGHAT and CDR2 is FQNNGV. The CDR3 region has the DNA TGTGCCAGCACTAACGGACTAGCGGCACAAGAGACCCAGTACTTC. Residues: CASTNGLAAQETQYF.

The chain combines TRBV29-1 with TRBJ1-4, with 7 bases that match TRBD1. The germline V gene has CDR1 SQVTM and CDR2 ANQGSEA. This CDR3 region has 14 residues. CDR3: CSAQEGAANEKLFF. The CDR3 region has the DNA TGCAGTGCCCAGGAGGGGGCCGCTAATGAAAAACTGTTTTTT.

This clonotype has just a few counts. The chain is built from TRBV12-3 or TRBV12-4 and TRBJ1-5; D remains unclear. Trimming cost V 1 base and J 4 bases, with 8 bases left between them. CDR3 length: 14 residues. The CDR3 DNA reads TGTGCCAGCAGTTTAGGAGCTCGTAATCAGCCCCAGCATTTT. Its translation is CASSLGARNQPQHF.